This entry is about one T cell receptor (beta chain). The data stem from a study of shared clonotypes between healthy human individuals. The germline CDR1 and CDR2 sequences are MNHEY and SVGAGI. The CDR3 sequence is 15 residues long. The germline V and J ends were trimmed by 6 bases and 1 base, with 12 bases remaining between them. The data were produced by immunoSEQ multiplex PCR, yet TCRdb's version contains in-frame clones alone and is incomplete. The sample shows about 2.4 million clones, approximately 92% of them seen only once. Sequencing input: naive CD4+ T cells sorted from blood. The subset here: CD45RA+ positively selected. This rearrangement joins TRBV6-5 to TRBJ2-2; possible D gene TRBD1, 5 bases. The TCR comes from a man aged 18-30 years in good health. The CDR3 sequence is CASRAPTGNTGELFF. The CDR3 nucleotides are TGTGCCAGCAGAGCCCCTACAGGGAACACCGGGGAGCTGTTTTTT.